The 8 T cell receptor beta chains below come from one sample, sequenced in a study of low-dose radiotherapy and immunotherapy resistance in tumors. Gene-specific TRAV and TRBV primers were used for first-strand cDNA, covering alpha and beta chains. TCR amplification used 20 to 25 PCR cycles, a constant-region primer and a V-primer adapter. TCRdb re-called the reads with MiXCR, one entry per CDR3 protein. The sample lists tens of thousands of distinct CDR3 sequences, less than 35% occurring once. Indicated time point: before trial treatment. The source was PBMCs, collected before treatment. All receptors come from a female donor with ovarian cancer.

In this sample, this clonotype turned up many times. The rearrangement links TRBV20-1 to TRBJ2-7; 7 bases are a match to TRBD1. The junction had 9 bases not matched to a gene; V was cut back by 7 bases and J by 0 bases. The CDR3 is 14 residues long. Germline assignment: CDR1 DFQATT and CDR2 SNEGSKA (reference sequence). In DNA, the CDR3 is TGCAGTGGCGTGGACAGGTCACTCTCCTACGAGCAGTACTTC. As protein: CSGVDRSLSYEQYF.

This clonotype was seen ten or more times. The V and J genes are TRBV27 and TRBJ2-3; tentatively, D is TRBD2 (5 bases). This CDR3 is built from 17 residues. V shed 3 bases and J shed 2 bases, with 18 bases lying between them. Per germline, CDR1 MNHEY and CDR2 SMNVEV (reference sequence). As DNA, the CDR3 is TGTGCCAGCAGTTTTCGCGGGCCATTGTATGTCACAGATACGCAGTATTTT. It encodes CASSFRGPLYVTDTQYF.

The genes are TRBV5-4 and TRBJ2-7; 8 bases align to TRBD1. Looked up from germline, CDR1 is SGHNT and CDR2 is YYREEE (reference sequence). V shed 4 bases, J shed 0 bases, and the junction held 6 bases outside the gene matches. The CDR3 totals 15 residues. CDR3: CASSDRTGSSYEQYF. The CDR3 coding sequence is TGTGCCAGCAGCGACCGGACAGGGAGCTCCTACGAGCAGTACTTC. The full variable domain, in which reference TRBV5-4 and TRBJ2-7 provide the parts outside the CDR3, is ETGVTQSPTHLIKTRGQQVTLRCSSQSGHNTVSWYQQALGQGPQFIFQYYREEENGRGNFPPRFSGLQFPNYSSELNVNALELDDSALYLCASSDRTGSSYEQYFGPGTRLTVT.

Turning to this clonotype: This is likely an artifact of a read error, given a far larger clone one base away. V and J are TRBV28 and TRBJ2-3, with 9 bases identical to TRBD2. Losses at the gene ends were 6 bases for V and 4 bases for J; bases not matched to a gene: 11. This CDR3 comprises 16 residues. The germline gives CDR1 MDHEN, CDR2 SYDVKM. The CDR3 DNA follows: TGTGCCAGCAGAAAGAATAGCGGGGGCCATGCAGATACGCAGTATTTT. It yields the protein CASRKNSGGHADTQYF.

This clonotype was recorded many times. V and J are TRBV3-1 and TRBJ1-1; 8 bases match TRBD1. The trim removed 5 bases at V and 8 bases at J, leaving 7 bases unmatched. The CDR3 has 13 residues. Germline loops: CDR1 LGHDT, CDR2 YNNKEL (reference sequence). The CDR3, as DNA: TGTGCCAGCAGCATTACGGGACAGGCGGAAGCTTTCTTT. This codes for CASSITGQAEAFF. The variable domain in full, completed from reference TRBV3-1 and TRBJ1-1, reads DTAVSQTPKYLVTQMGNDKSIKCEQNLGHDTMYWYKQDSKKFLKIMFSYNNKELIINETVPNRFSPKSPDKAHLNLHINSLELGDSAVYFCASSITGQAEAFFGQGTRLTVV.

This clonotype was counted many times. This chain links TRBV6-2 or TRBV6-3 with TRBJ1-1; D gene unclear. The CDR3 covers 17 residues. Trimming took off 2 bases at V and 4 bases at J, with 20 bases between the two ends. CDR1 and CDR2 (germline): MNHEY, SVGEGT. CDR3 amino acids: CASSYPIGGRGGTEAFF. The CDR3 DNA reads TGTGCCAGCAGTTACCCCATCGGAGGGAGAGGCGGCACTGAAGCTTTCTTT.

This rearrangement joins TRBV10-2 to TRBJ2-1; D unclear. The germline CDR1 and CDR2 sequences are WSHSY and SAAADI. Deletions cut 8 bases from V and 10 bases from J, with 12 bases between. The CDR3 consists of 11 residues. For the CDR3, the DNA is TGCGCCAGCGAAAGGGTGGGGGAGCAGTTCTTC. Amino acid sequence: CASERVGEQFF.

This clonotype was seen at least ten times. The V gene is TRBV7-2, the J gene TRBJ2-3; D is uncertain. The CDR3 consists of 13 residues. V was shortened by 0 bases and J by 5 bases, with 6 bases between the two germline ends. Germline values: CDR1 SGHTA, CDR2 FQGNSA. The DNA for the CDR3 is TGTGCCAGCAGCTTAGCGTGGGGAGATACGCAGTATTTT. Its translation is CASSLAWGDTQYF. Combining the CDR3 with reference TRBV7-2 and TRBJ2-3 gives the whole variable domain GAGVSQSPSNKVTEKGKDVELRCDPISGHTALYWYRQSLGQGLEFLIYFQGNSAPDKSGLPSDRFSAERTGGSVSTLTIQRTQQEDSAVYLCASSLAWGDTQYFGPGTRLTVL.